One sample yielded the 15 T cell receptor beta chains listed below, sequenced in a study of Ad26.COV2.S vaccination and SARS-CoV-2 variants. Data came from immunoSEQ multiplex PCR; TCRdb stores just in-frame clones and leaves some out. The sample records more than 120,000 clones, around 86% being singletons. Sequencing was performed on peripheral blood, taken after recovery from COVID-19. These receptors all come from a human donor who had recovered from COVID-19.

V usage is TRBV6-5 and J usage is TRBJ1-2; D not resolved. Germline loops: CDR1 MNHEY, CDR2 SVGAGI. The V gene lost 2 bases and the J gene lost 8 bases, with 9 bases spanning the gap. The CDR3 sequence is 12 residues long. CDR3 region: CASSYKGRGYTF. CDR3 nucleotide sequence: TGTGCCAGCAGTTACAAGGGTCGCGGCTACACCTTC.

The gene calls are TRBV29-1 and TRBJ1-2; D is unclear. Per the germline V gene, CDR1 is SQVTM and CDR2 is ANQGSEA. The CDR3 is 12 residues long. V lost 3 bases and J 7 bases, leaving 12 bases between the germline ends. The CDR3 sequence: CSVDSVFGGYTF. The CDR3 DNA follows: TGCAGCGTTGATTCCGTGTTTGGTGGCTACACCTTC. Using reference TRBV29-1 and TRBJ1-2 for the parts outside the CDR3, the full variable domain is SAVISQKPSRDICQRGTSLTIQCQVDSQVTMMFWYRQQPGQSLTLIATANQGSEATYESGFVIDKFPISRPNLTFSTLTVSNMSPEDSSIYLCSVDSVFGGYTFGSGTRLTVV.

This chain uses TRBV28 with TRBJ1-1; D remains ambiguous. Germline CDR1 MDHEN, CDR2 SYDVKM. This CDR3 contains 12 residues. V was cut by 3 bases and J by 3 bases, with 5 bases left in between. CDR3 residues: CASSFGDTEAFF. The DNA for the CDR3 is TGTGCCAGCAGTTTTGGGGACACTGAAGCTTTCTTT.

About this clone: At one end the junction does not follow the germline gene, possibly because of a read error. The rearrangement links TRBV7-2 to TRBJ2-7; 11 bases agree with TRBD2. CDR1 SGHTA and CDR2 FQGNSA come from the germline V gene. The CDR3 length is 15 residues. In nucleotides, the CDR3 is TGTGCCAGCAGCCTAGCGGGGGGACGCCCGGGGGAGCAGTACTTC. Protein sequence: CASSLAGGRPGEQYF.

The V gene is TRBV5-6, the J gene TRBJ1-5; D is unresolved. CDR1 and CDR2 from the germline V gene are SGHDT and YYEEEE. Deletions cut 3 bases from V and 5 bases from J, with 9 bases between. This CDR3 is built from 13 residues. CDR3 residues: CASSSGGYQPQHF. CDR3 sequence (DNA): TGTGCCAGCAGCTCTGGCGGCTATCAGCCCCAGCATTTT.

The rearrangement uses TRBV7-2 and TRBJ2-5; 10 positions match TRBD2. J was trimmed by 1 base and V by 5 bases; bases with no gene match: 7. The CDR3 runs 16 residues. CDR1 and CDR2 from the germline V gene are SGHTA and FQGNSA. CDR3 region: CASSLSRTSGQETQYF. CDR3 nucleotide sequence: TGTGCCAGCAGCCTAAGCAGGACTAGCGGCCAAGAGACCCAGTACTTC.

This chain connects TRBV28 to TRBJ1-4; D not certain. Germline CDR1 MDHEN, CDR2 SYDVKM. The V and J ends lost 8 bases and 5 bases respectively, with 12 bases between them. The CDR3 loop spans 13 amino acids. CDR3 loop: CASWEGGNEKLFF. DNA for the CDR3: TGTGCCAGCTGGGAGGGAGGAAATGAAAAACTGTTTTTT.

The V and J genes are TRBV4-3 and TRBJ1-4; no reliable D call. V was cut by 9 bases and J by 8 bases, with 16 bases left in between. CDR3 length: 13 residues. Germline V CDR1 and CDR2: LGHNA, YSLEER. Here the CDR3 reads CASGGSRPEKLFF. The CDR3 DNA sequence: TGCGCCAGTGGAGGCTCCAGGCCCGAAAAACTGTTTTTT.

This chain joins TRBV19 and TRBJ2-1, with TRBD2 identical over 10 bases. The CDR3 length is 17 residues. V lost 5 bases to trimming and J lost 0 bases; unmatched junction nucleotides: 7. Germline lookup yields CDR1 LNHDA and CDR2 SQIVND (reference sequence). The CDR3 loop reads CASSATLAGSSYNEQFF. CDR3 in DNA: TGTGCCAGTAGTGCGACACTAGCGGGGAGCTCCTACAATGAGCAGTTCTTC.

CDR3 nucleotides: TGTGCCAGCAGTTCTCCGCGACAGGGTACTGAAGCTTTCTTT. This codes for CASSSPRQGTEAFF. J is TRBJ1-1 and V is TRBV6-5, with 7 nucleotides matching TRBD1. After removal of 4 bases from V and 5 bases from J, the junction contained 7 bases not matched to a gene. Germline loops: CDR1 MNHEY, CDR2 SVGAGI. The CDR3 is 14 amino acids.

The chain joins TRBV10-2 to TRBJ2-2, with TRBD1 as a possible D gene (5 bases). V lost 7 bases to trimming and J lost 0 bases, with 18 bases between them. The CDR3 contains 17 residues. Germline CDR1 and CDR2: WSHSY and SAAADI. CDR3 loop: CASTYLQDRPNTGELFF. CDR3 bases: TGCGCCAGCACCTACCTTCAAGACAGACCGAACACCGGGGAGCTGTTTTTT.

The rearrangement joins TRBV27 to TRBJ1-2; D is perhaps TRBD1 (5 bases). Trimming cost V 5 bases and J 4 bases, with 14 bases left between them. The CDR3 spans 14 residues. Germline V lookup: CDR1 MNHEY, CDR2 SMNVEV (reference sequence). The DNA of the CDR3 is TGTGCCAGCAGTCCATCGGACACCACCTATGGCTACACCTTC. The encoded protein is CASSPSDTTYGYTF.

There are a few counts of this clone. The V and J genes are TRBV7-9 and TRBJ2-7; 8 nucleotides agree with TRBD1. The V gene's germline CDR1 is SEHNR and CDR2 FQNEAQ (reference sequence). The CDR3 consists of 13 residues. The V segment lost 3 bases and the J segment 7 bases; nucleotides outside the gene matches: 5. The CDR3 DNA follows: TGTGCCAGCAGCTTGGACAGGGCTTGGGAGCAGTACTTC. Translating gives CASSLDRAWEQYF.

This chain joins TRBV19 and TRBJ2-5, with 9 bases aligning to TRBD1. The CDR3 consists of 15 residues. CDR1 LNHDA and CDR2 SQIVND come from the germline V gene (reference sequence). Trimming cost V 3 bases and J 5 bases; bases outside gene matches: 7. The CDR3 is CASSMRTGVLETQYF. The DNA of the CDR3 is TGTGCCAGTAGTATGAGGACAGGGGTTTTGGAGACCCAGTACTTC.

CDR3 coding DNA: TGCGCCAGCAAAACAGATACGCAGTATTTT. This translates into CASKTDTQYF. The chain employs TRBV10-2 and TRBJ2-3, with D uncertain. CDR1 is WSHSY, CDR2 SAAADI, per germline. The CDR3 runs to 10 residues. Between the trimmed V and J ends, which lost 7 bases and 3 bases, there was a span of 2 bases.